Shown below are 8 T cell receptor beta chains from a single sample sequenced in a study of beta chain features in type 1 diabetes. As every portion of the isolated RNA was reverse transcribed, the sequencing read expressed TCRB transcripts. Assay used: immunoSEQ multiplex PCR; TCRdb lists only in-frame clones, some missing. The sample has roughly 500,000 clones, about an eighth seen once; the top ten hold 0.035% to 0.05%. The sequenced material came from naive CD4+ T cells from blood. The receptors derive from a woman between 18 and 30 years old in good health.

This clone turned up a few times. This chain uses TRBV18 with TRBJ1-5; tentatively, D is TRBD1 (6 bases). The V gene lost 5 bases and the J gene lost 7 bases, with 15 bases spanning the gap. From germline, CDR1 is KGHSH and CDR2 LQKENI. This CDR3 spans 14 amino acids. The CDR3 sequence: CASSATGSKQPQHF. CDR3 nucleotides: TGTGCCAGCTCAGCCACAGGGTCGAAGCAGCCCCAGCATTTT.

The CDR3 here is CASSRQGAYGNQPQHF. DNA of the CDR3: TGTGCCAGCAGCCGACAGGGGGCATATGGCAATCAGCCCCAGCATTTT. The gene calls are TRBV7-9 and TRBJ1-5, with 10 bases matching TRBD1. Germline V gene data show CDR1 as SEHNR and CDR2 as FQNEAQ (reference sequence). Trimming at V came to 5 bases and at J to 2 bases, leaving 6 bases not matched to a gene. This CDR3 is 16 amino acids long.

This clone was counted only a few times. The chain carries TRBV13 and TRBJ2-7; perhaps TRBD2 as D (6 bases). The CDR3 is 15 amino acids. Between the trimmed V and J ends, which lost 4 bases and 4 bases, there was a span of 17 bases. Germline loops: CDR1 PRHDT, CDR2 FYEKMQ (reference sequence). CDR3 coding DNA: TGTGCCAGCAGCTCCGAAGGGGCGGGACGGTACGAGCAGTACTTC. Encoded protein: CASSSEGAGRYEQYF.

This clone was seen repeatedly, ten times or more. The chain uses TRBV30 and TRBJ2-5, with 7 bases matching TRBD1. With 5 bases clipped from V and 1 base from J, the junction kept 4 bases outside the gene matches. Germline values: CDR1 GTSNPN, CDR2 SVGIG (reference sequence). The CDR3 runs 13 residues. The CDR3 nucleotides read TGTGCCTGGGGACAGGCGGTCCAAGAGACCCAGTACTTC. Translation gives CAWGQAVQETQYF.

This clone has a count of ten or more. This chain links TRBV10-3 with TRBJ2-7, with TRBD1 identical over 9 bases. The junction had 3 bases not matched to a gene; V was cut back by 6 bases and J by 3 bases. Germline V gives CDR1 ENHRY, CDR2 SYGVKD. This CDR3 spans 13 amino acids. This CDR3 reads CAISRDRDYEQYV. In DNA, the CDR3 is TGTGCCATCAGCCGGGACAGGGACTACGAGCAGTACGTC.

The chain links TRBV4-3 to TRBJ2-3; the match to TRBD2 covers 9 bases. The germline V gene encodes CDR1 LGHNA and CDR2 YSLEER. CDR3 length equals 16 residues. V shed 0 bases and J 6 bases; nucleotides not matched to a gene: 7. The CDR3 loop is CASSQDRLAGRDTQYF. The CDR3 nucleotides are TGCGCCAGCAGCCAAGATCGGCTAGCGGGACGGGATACGCAGTATTTT.

As regards this clone: Its ends do not fully match the called genes, so a read error is possible. The chain employs TRBV29-1 and TRBJ2-1; 8 bases map to TRBD1. CDR3 length equals 14 residues. Germline loops: CDR1 SQVTM, CDR2 ANQGSEA. The CDR3 spells CSGDDRGVGNEQFF. As DNA, the CDR3 is TGCAGCGGTGACGACAGGGGAGTGGGCAATGAACAGTTCTTC.

The chain couples TRBV7-9 to TRBJ1-5; D gene uncertain. Germline CDR1 is SEHNR and CDR2 is FQNEAQ (reference sequence). The length of the CDR3 is 12 residues. The germline V and J ends were trimmed by 4 bases and 7 bases, with 8 bases remaining between them. The CDR3: CASSSSGQPQHF. The CDR3 DNA reads as TGTGCCAGCAGCTCTTCCGGACAGCCCCAGCATTTT.